This T cell receptor (beta chain) was profiled in a study of Graves' ophthalmopathy and Graves' hyperthyroidism. Study-level information: No progression to ophthalmopathy over 18 months defined stable hyperthyroidism. Overall study results and limits: Discrimination between ophthalmopathy and stable hyperthyroidism by a 13-signature model showed roughly 85% sensitivity and less than 84% specificity.

If patients had other autoimmune diseases, uncontrolled infections, pregnancy or lactation, they were excluded. Diagnosis relied on clinical symptoms, serum thyroxine, TRAb, thyroid ultrasound and orbital computed tomography. This clonotype appeared once. Its antigen is not known. Amplification targeted the TCR beta CDR3 regions, with RNA transcripts as the source material. First-round RT-PCR used HTBI primers; second-round multiplex PCR followed. TCRdb called the multiplex PCR reads again in MiXCR, with one record for every CDR3 protein. The sample has around 590,000 distinct CDR3 sequences, under 40% seen once. Germline values: CDR1 SQVTM, CDR2 ANQGSEA. Trimming took 4 bases from V and 6 from J; bases not matched to a gene: 0. The CDR3 totals 12 residues.

V and J are TRBV29-1 and TRBJ2-5; 12 bases are a match to TRBD2. The sequence came from an adult man with Graves' hyperthyroidism. The sample consisted of peripheral blood or thyroid tissue (not recorded which). The CDR3 nucleotides read TGCAGCGTTGGGACTAGCGGGAAGACCCAGTACTTC. Translation: CSVGTSGKTQYF. Based on the CDR3 plus reference TRBV29-1 and TRBJ2-5, the full variable domain is SAVISQKPSRDICQRGTSLTIQCQVDSQVTMMFWYRQQPGQSLTLIATANQGSEATYESGFVIDKFPISRPNLTFSTLTVSNMSPEDSSIYLCSVGTSGKTQYFGPGTRLLVL.